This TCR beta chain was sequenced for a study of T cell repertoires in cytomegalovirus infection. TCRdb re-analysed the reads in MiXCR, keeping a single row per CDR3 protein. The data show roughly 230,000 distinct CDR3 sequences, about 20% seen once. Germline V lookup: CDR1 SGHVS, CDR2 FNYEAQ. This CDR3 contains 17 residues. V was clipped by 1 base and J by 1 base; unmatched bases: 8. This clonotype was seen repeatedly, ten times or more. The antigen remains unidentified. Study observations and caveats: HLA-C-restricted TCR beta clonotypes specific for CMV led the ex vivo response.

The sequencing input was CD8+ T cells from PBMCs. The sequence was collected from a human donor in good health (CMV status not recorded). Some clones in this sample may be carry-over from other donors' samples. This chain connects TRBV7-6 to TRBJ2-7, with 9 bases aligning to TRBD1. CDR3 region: CASSLESWTGVSYEQYF. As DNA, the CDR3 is TGTGCCAGCAGCTTAGAGTCCTGGACAGGGGTATCCTACGAGCAGTACTTC.